This TCR beta chain was recovered during a study of response to subunit inactivated influenza vaccine. TCRdb reprocessed the RT-PCR reads via MiXCR and lists one record per CDR3 protein. The sample gives approximately 490,000 distinct CDR3 sequences, around 7.7% of which show up once; around 13% is in the top ten. The sample here was PBMCs from blood, taken roughly 24 months after vaccination. This TCR came from a man between 45 and 75 years old who received an inactivated influenza vaccine.

CDR3 in amino acids: CASSPAVRDTQYF. The CDR3 region has the DNA TGTGCCAGCTCCCCCGCGGTAAGAGATACGCAGTATTTT. The chain recombines TRBV7-9 with TRBJ2-3; no clear D. Trimming removed 8 bases from V and 5 bases from J, with 14 bases in between. CDR1 is SEHNR, CDR2 FQNEAQ, per germline (reference sequence). This CDR3 comprises 13 residues.